This is a list of T cell receptor beta chains from one sample in a study of blood T cell repertoires in COVID-19. TCRdb's copy holds only in-frame clones and misses some; the assay was immunoSEQ multiplex PCR. The sample lists around 440,000 clones; approximately 88% were seen once. Sequences were obtained from peripheral blood. The receptors here all came from a woman aged 45-60 years with COVID-19, enrolled during active disease. CDR3s include the opening cysteine and the closing phenylalanine or tryptophan. Each record gives: D gene, V gene, clone size, J gene, CDR3 DNA, CDR3 protein. The D gene is left open where the match is weak. A clone size is listed for some rows: how often the clone was seen (once, few, many), or a class if it is expanded.

>.|TRBV9|.|TRBJ2-7
TGTGCCAGCAGCGTAGGAGGGGGTATGAACTCCTACGAGCAGTACTTC
CASSVGGGMNSYEQYF
>.|TRBV11-3|.|TRBJ2-1
TGTGCCAGCAGCTTAGCCCAAAAAAAGCAGTTCTTC
CASSLAQKKQFF
>.|TRBV27|.|TRBJ1-5
TGTGCCAGCAGTCGACTCGCGGGCAATCAGCCCCAGCATTTT
CASSRLAGNQPQHF
>.|TRBV2|.|TRBJ2-3
TGTGCCACCGCGGGTTTCACAGATACGCAGTATTTT
CATAGFTDTQYF
>.|TRBV5-1|few|TRBJ1-1
TGCGCCAGCAGCTTGGAAGGGAGGAACACTGAAGCTTTCTTT
CASSLEGRNTEAFF
>.|TRBV7-9|.|TRBJ1-3
TGTGCCACCACTGGCACAGGGCCTGGAAACACCATATATTTT
CATTGTGPGNTIYF
>.|TRBV5-3|.|TRBJ1-4
TGTGCCAGACACCCGGGACATAAGAAGGAAAAACTGTTTTTT
CARHPGHKKEKLFF
>.|TRBV5-4|.|TRBJ1-1
TGTGCCAGCAGCTTGGCCTCTGGGCTAGCTTTCTTT
CASSLASGLAFF
>.|TRBV11-2|.|TRBJ1-5
TGTGCCAGCAGCCACGGGTCTGACCAGCCCCAGCATTTT
CASSHGSDQPQHF
>.|TRBV19|.|TRBJ1-1
TGTGCCAGTAGTATAGGGGCGACGAACACTGAAGCTTTCTTT
CASSIGATNTEAFF
>TRBD2|TRBV18|.|TRBJ2-7
TGTGCCAGCTCACCGTCAGGACTAGGAGCCTACGAGCAGTACTTC
CASSPSGLGAYEQYF
>.|TRBV19|.|TRBJ1-1
TGTGCCAGTAGTATAGAGGTTTCGGGGGTGACTGAAGCTTTCTTT
CASSIEVSGVTEAFF
>.|TRBV21-1|many|TRBJ2-7
TGTGCCAGCAGCAAAACAGGGTACGAGCAGTACTTC
CASSKTGYEQYF
>.|TRBV6-5|.|TRBJ2-7
TGTGCCAGCAGTCGAGGGCCGGCTGTCGGCGAGCAGTACTTC
CASSRGPAVGEQYF
>TRBD1|TRBV4-2|.|TRBJ1-2
TGTGCCAGCAGCCAAGGTGACCGGACAGGGCTCGCCTATGGCTACACCTTC
CASSQGDRTGLAYGYTF
>.|TRBV6-1|.|TRBJ1-1
TGTGCCAGCAGTGAAGCGAAGGGGTTAGTTGAAGCTTTCTTT
CASSEAKGLVEAFF
>TRBD2|TRBV6-5|.|TRBJ2-7
TGTGCCAGCAGTCGGACTAGCGGGGGTTACGAGCAGTACTTC
CASSRTSGGYEQYF
>.|TRBV2|.|TRBJ1-5
TGTGCCAGCAGTGGGATGAAGGGAGTCGGGAACAATCAGCCCCAGCATTTT
CASSGMKGVGNNQPQHF
>.|TRBV12-3/TRBV12-4|.|TRBJ1-2
TGTGCCAGCAGGCCCCAAGGGGACTATGGCTACACCTTC
CASRPQGDYGYTF
>.|TRBV19|.|TRBJ2-7
TGTGCCAGTAGTTATACAGCTACCTACGAGCAGTACTTC
CASSYTATYEQYF
>.|TRBV7-8|.|TRBJ1-5
TGTGCCAGCAGCTTACGGGGGAAGAGTCAGCCCCAGCATTTT
CASSLRGKSQPQHF
>.|TRBV6-5|.|TRBJ1-2
TGTGCCAGCGCGAGGGATAACTATGGCTACACCTTC
CASARDNYGYTF
>TRBD1|TRBV9|.|TRBJ2-2
TGTGCCAGCAGCTTCGGGACAGGCACCGGGGAGCTGTTTTTT
CASSFGTGTGELFF
>.|TRBV6-1|once|TRBJ1-1
TGTGCCAGCAGTGAAGGACAGAGGATGAACACTGAAGCTTTCTTT
CASSEGQRMNTEAFF
>.|TRBV5-1|.|TRBJ2-5
TGCGCCAGCAGCTTGGCGTTAGACAACCAAGAGACCCAGTACTTC
CASSLALDNQETQYF
>.|TRBV4-1|.|TRBJ1-2
TGCGCCAGCAGCCCCGCTCTCTTGACAGGAGTACGTGGCTACACCTTC
CASSPALLTGVRGYTF
>.|TRBV21-1|.|TRBJ2-7
TGTGCCAGCAGCAAAGTCGGGTGGACAGGGGCCGCCTACGAGCAGTACTTC
CASSKVGWTGAAYEQYF
>TRBD2|TRBV13|.|TRBJ2-1
TGTGCCAGCAGCTTAGCGCCGGGACTAGCCCAACCGGATGAGCAGTTCTTC
CASSLAPGLAQPDEQFF
>TRBD1|TRBV19|few|TRBJ1-5
TGTGCCAGTAGTCCGACAGGGGGCCATCAGCCCCAGCATTTT
CASSPTGGHQPQHF
>.|TRBV25-1|.|TRBJ1-2
TGTGCCAGCAGTGCAACAGGGTACTATGGCTACACCTTC
CASSATGYYGYTF
>.|TRBV7-2|many|TRBJ1-1
TGTGCCAGCAGCTTAGCGCGTTCTAGGGGGTGGAGGCCTGAAGCTTTCTTT
CASSLARSRGWRPEAFF
>TRBD1|TRBV29-1|.|TRBJ1-2
TGCAGCGTTGAAGATCCGGACAGGGGCTATGGCTACACCTTC
CSVEDPDRGYGYTF
>TRBD2|TRBV15|.|TRBJ2-2
TGTGCCACCAGCAGAACCCGGGTGGCGGGGGGGCTGTGGAACACCGGGGAGCTGTTTTTT
CATSRTRVAGGLWNTGELFF
>TRBD1|TRBV27|.|TRBJ2-1
TGTGCCAGCAGTTTCCGACTGGGGACAGGGGTCTCCTACAATGAGCAGTTCTTC
CASSFRLGTGVSYNEQFF
>.|TRBV5-1|.|TRBJ2-3
TGCGCCAGCTATCAGGATTACACAGATACGCAGTATTTT
CASYQDYTDTQYF
>TRBD1|TRBV29-1|.|TRBJ1-2
TGCAGCGTTGAAGATCTCACCCAACAGGGGGGGTATGGCTACACCTTC
CSVEDLTQQGGYGYTF
>.|TRBV7-6|.|TRBJ1-1
TGTGCCAGCAGCTTAATCGGGGGTGAAGCTTTCTTT
CASSLIGGEAFF
>TRBD2|TRBV7-2|.|TRBJ2-4
TGTGCCAGCAGCTTAGCGAGGCTAGCGGGTAACTCAAACATTCAGTACTTC
CASSLARLAGNSNIQYF
>.|TRBV13|.|TRBJ2-7
TGTGCCAGCAGCTTAGGGGTGCGACGGGGGGCCTCCTACGAGCAGTACTTC
CASSLGVRRGASYEQYF
>.|TRBV6-6|.|TRBJ2-7
TGTGCCAGCAGTTACGAACGGACAGCCTACTACGAGCAGTACTTC
CASSYERTAYYEQYF
>.|TRBV5-4|.|TRBJ2-6
TGTGCCAGCAGCCGCACGACAGGCAACTCTGGGGCCAACGTCCTGACTTTC
CASSRTTGNSGANVLTF
>.|TRBV2|.|TRBJ1-2
TGTGCCAGCTCCGGAGGGGGCTACACCTTC
CASSGGGYTF
>.|TRBV24-1|.|TRBJ1-2
TGTGCCACCAGTGATTTGTCTTCCGAGGGCTATGGCTACACCTTC
CATSDLSSEGYGYTF
>TRBD2|TRBV5-4|.|TRBJ2-3
TGTGCCAGCAGCTTGGCCAAGTCAGCGGGGGGGCAAGGAGATACGCAGTATTTT
CASSLAKSAGGQGDTQYF
>TRBD1|TRBV2|.|TRBJ2-7
TGTGCCAGCAGTCCGGGACAGGACTACGAGCAGTACTTC
CASSPGQDYEQYF
>TRBD1|TRBV7-8|.|TRBJ2-2
TGTGCCAGCAGCTCCGGGACAGTGTACACCGGGGAGCTGTTTTTT
CASSSGTVYTGELFF
>TRBD1|TRBV6-5|.|TRBJ1-6
TGTGCCAGCAGTTGGGACAGCCGATCTAATTCACCCCTCCACTTT
CASSWDSRSNSPLHF
>TRBD1|TRBV6-2/TRBV6-3|.|TRBJ1-1
TGTGCCAGCAGTTTCAACAGGGGCTTGAACACTGAAGCTTTCTTT
CASSFNRGLNTEAFF
>.|TRBV7-7|.|TRBJ2-5
TGTGCCAGCTCCAGGGGACCCCAAGAGACCCAGTACTTC
CASSRGPQETQYF